Described below is a single T cell receptor (beta chain) sequence and its context. The target antigen is unknown. The data derive from a study of T cells after yellow fever vaccination. Study at large: Those fractions that held only low numbers of cells were prepared using the SMART-Seq v4 Ultra Low Input RNA kit.

V shed 6 bases, J shed 3 bases, and the junction held 3 bases outside the gene matches. CDR1 SQVTM and CDR2 ANQGSEA come from the germline V gene. The length of the CDR3 is 13 residues. Conversion of TCR transcripts into cDNA relied on 5'RACE template switching, which added a universal primer site and UMIs. TCRdb called the 5' RACE reads again in MiXCR, with one record for every CDR3 protein. The table lists about 230,000 distinct CDR3 sequences, about 7% of them singletons. Study conclusions and caveats: Primary-vaccination clones mostly resurfaced post-booster (nearly 97% CD4, about 87% CD8).

The chain is built from TRBV29-1 and TRBJ2-1; the match to TRBD2 covers 9 bases. The sequence derives from a man in his thirties or forties who received the YFV17D yellow fever vaccine. The source material was CD4+ T cells sorted from PBMCs, sampled on the day of the yellow fever booster vaccination. The CDR3 is CSVASGIYNEQFF. The CDR3 DNA reads TGCAGCGTAGCTAGCGGGATCTACAATGAGCAGTTCTTC.